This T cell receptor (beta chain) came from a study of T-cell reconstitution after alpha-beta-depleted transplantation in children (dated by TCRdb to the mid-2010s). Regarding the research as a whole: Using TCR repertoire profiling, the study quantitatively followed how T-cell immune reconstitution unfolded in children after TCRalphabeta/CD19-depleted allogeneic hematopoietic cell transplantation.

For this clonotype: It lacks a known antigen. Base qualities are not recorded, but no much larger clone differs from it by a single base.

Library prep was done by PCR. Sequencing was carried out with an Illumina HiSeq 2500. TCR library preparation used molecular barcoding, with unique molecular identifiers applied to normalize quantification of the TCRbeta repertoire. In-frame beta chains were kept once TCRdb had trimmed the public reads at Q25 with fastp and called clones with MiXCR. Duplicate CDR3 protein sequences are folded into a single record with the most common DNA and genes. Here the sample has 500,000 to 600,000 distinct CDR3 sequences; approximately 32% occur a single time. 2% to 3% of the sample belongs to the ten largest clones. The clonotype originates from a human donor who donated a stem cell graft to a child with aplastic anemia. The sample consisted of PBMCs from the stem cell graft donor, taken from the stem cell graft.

The DNA sequence follows: TGCGCCAGCAGCCCAAAACAGGGGGCATATATGAACACTGAAGCTTTCTTT. Its translation is CASSPKQGAYMNTEAFF. In this chain, TRBV5-1 is recombined with TRBJ1-1, with 9 junctional bases fitting TRBD1. Trimming leaves V shorter by 4 bases and J shorter by 0 bases, with the junction holding 10 bases beyond the gene matches. The CDR3, cysteine through phenylalanine, is 17 amino acids long. The CDR3 DNA has 51 bases and is translated from base 1. Sequences SGHRS (CDR1) and YFSETQ (CDR2) are obtained from the germline V gene.